Presented here are 29 T cell receptor beta chains from one specimen sequenced in a study of identical twins' blood T cells. TCRdb re-derived calls from the 5' RACE reads in MiXCR, one entry per CDR3 protein. This repertoire shows around 380,000 distinct CDR3 sequences, over 25% found once; its top ten account for 6.1%. The sequenced material came from PBMCs. The receptors derive from a woman aged 18-55 years in good health.

The J gene is TRBJ1-5, the V gene TRBV7-8, with 8 bases fitting TRBD1. The CDR3 length is 16 residues. V was clipped by 6 bases and J by 9 bases; unmatched bases: 16. The germline V gene has CDR1 SGHVS and CDR2 FQNEAQ. As DNA, the CDR3 is TGTGCCAGCAGACTCGACAGGGGTAGCTCACCTCGGCCCCAGCATTTT. It is translated as CASRLDRGSSPRPQHF.

This chain connects TRBV5-1 to TRBJ1-6; D perhaps matches TRBD1 (5 bases). The ends were cut back, 1 base at V and 6 bases at J, with 11 bases in the middle. The CDR3 length is 15 residues. CDR1 is SGHRS and CDR2 is YFSETQ in the germline V gene. CDR3 nucleotide sequence: TGCGCCAGCAGCTTGTGGGCAGGGACTAATTCACCCCTCCACTTT. Protein: CASSLWAGTNSPLHF.

This clonotype was picked up many times. The chain couples TRBV29-1 to TRBJ1-3; no reliable D call. The CDR3 covers 12 residues. Trimming cost V 5 bases and J 0 bases, with 5 bases left between them. Germline V gives CDR1 SQVTM, CDR2 ANQGSEA. CDR3 loop: CSVKVSGNTIYF. The CDR3 region has the DNA TGCAGCGTTAAGGTCTCTGGAAACACCATATATTTT.

The rearrangement links TRBV20-1 to TRBJ2-1; D might be TRBD1 (6 bases). The V end was cut by 7 bases, the J end by 2 bases, with 12 bases between. The CDR3 has 13 amino acids. In germline, CDR1 is DFQATT, CDR2 SNEGSKA (reference sequence). As DNA, the CDR3 is TGCAGTGTTCGTGGGGGCACCTACAATGAGCAGTTCTTC. Translated: CSVRGGTYNEQFF.

This clonotype was recorded only once. V and J are TRBV5-1 and TRBJ1-6; D not resolved. The CDR3 is 14 residues long. The V gene lost 0 bases and the J gene lost 7 bases, with 8 bases spanning the gap. Germline-derived CDR1 and CDR2 are SGHRS and YFSETQ. The CDR3 DNA is TGCGCCAGCAGCTTGGAGGAACAGAATTCACCCCTCCACTTT. Translating it yields CASSLEEQNSPLHF. The full variable domain, with the rest looked up from reference TRBV5-1 and TRBJ1-6, is KAGVTQTPRYLIKTRGQQVTLSCSPISGHRSVSWYQQTPGQGLQFLFEYFSETQRNKGNFPGRFSGRQFSNSRSEMNVSTLELGDSALYLCASSLEEQNSPLHFGNGTRLTVT.

Details on this clonotype: It may be a read error: a sequence one base away is much more abundant. V usage is TRBV27 and J usage is TRBJ2-3; 13 nucleotides agree with TRBD2. Germline V gives CDR1 MNHEY, CDR2 SMNVEV (reference sequence). This CDR3 region has 15 residues. In nucleotides, the CDR3 is TGTGTCAGCAGTCACGGACTAGCGGGGGCGGATACGCAGTATTTT. Encoded protein: CVSSHGLAGADTQYF.

The V gene is TRBV10-3, the J gene TRBJ1-1, with no clear D. Germline CDR1 is ENHRY and CDR2 is SYGVKD. This CDR3 spans 12 amino acids. The germline V and J ends were trimmed by 4 bases and 8 bases, with 11 bases remaining between them. CDR3 in amino acids: CAISAGAPEAFF. The CDR3 region has the DNA TGTGCCATCAGTGCGGGAGCGCCGGAAGCTTTCTTT.

This chain connects TRBV10-2 to TRBJ2-1, with 14 bases lining up with TRBD2. With V trimmed by 0 bases and J by 6 bases, 10 bases remained unmatched. Germline V gene lookup returns CDR1 WSHSY and CDR2 SAAADI. CDR3 length equals 19 residues. The CDR3 spells CASSESTSGRAYRGNEQFF. The DNA of the CDR3 is TGCGCCAGCAGTGAGTCGACTAGCGGGAGGGCCTATCGAGGCAATGAGCAGTTCTTC.

This clonotype was counted a few times. This sequence joins TRBV7-6 and TRBJ2-7, with 11 bases aligning to TRBD2. The CDR3 totals 16 residues. The germline V gene encodes CDR1 SGHVS and CDR2 FNYEAQ. The J segment lost 5 bases and the V segment lost 1 base, leaving 7 bases of the junction unmatched. CDR3 sequence reads: CASSLVSSGGTHEQYF. The CDR3, as DNA: TGTGCCAGCAGCTTAGTTTCTAGCGGGGGGACCCACGAGCAGTACTTC.

CDR3 protein: CASSLASAGPYNEQFF. DNA of the CDR3: TGCGCCAGCAGCTTGGCATCGGCGGGACCTTACAATGAGCAGTTCTTC. The rearrangement links TRBV5-1 to TRBJ2-1; D is perhaps TRBD2 (6 bases). With 0 bases removed from V and 4 bases from J, the gap between germline ends came to 14 bases. The germline CDR1 and CDR2 sequences are SGHRS and YFSETQ. CDR3 length equals 16 residues. The full variable domain, in which reference TRBV5-1 and TRBJ2-1 provide the parts outside the CDR3, is KAGVTQTPRYLIKTRGQQVTLSCSPISGHRSVSWYQQTPGQGLQFLFEYFSETQRNKGNFPGRFSGRQFSNSRSEMNVSTLELGDSALYLCASSLASAGPYNEQFFGPGTRLTVL.

This clonotype was picked up a small number of times. The rearrangement joins TRBV6-5 to TRBJ1-6; D is possibly TRBD1 (6 bases). The germline gives CDR1 MNHEY, CDR2 SVGAGI. The CDR3 has 17 amino acids. Between the trimmed V and J ends, which lost 2 bases and 6 bases, there was a span of 17 bases. The CDR3 bases are TGTGCCAGCAGTTACGGAATCTCCGGGGGGCCTAATTCACCCCTCCACTTT. Translating gives CASSYGISGGPNSPLHF.

The chain employs TRBV27 and TRBJ2-1, with 7 bases matching TRBD1. CDR1 MNHEY and CDR2 SMNVEV come from the germline V gene (reference sequence). With 7 bases clipped from V and 1 base from J, the junction kept 7 bases outside the gene matches. The CDR3 is made up of 15 amino acids. The CDR3, as DNA: TGTGCCAGCATCATGACAGGGAGTTCCTACAATGAGCAGTTCTTC. This sequence encodes CASIMTGSSYNEQFF.

This clonotype turned up a few times. The chain links TRBV5-1 to TRBJ2-7; D is possibly TRBD1 (5 bases). CDR3 length: 15 amino acids. The germline V gene has CDR1 SGHRS and CDR2 YFSETQ. V lost 0 bases, J lost 0 bases, and 10 bases lay in between. The CDR3 reads CASSLGAGFSYEQYF. CDR3 bases: TGCGCCAGCAGCTTGGGTGCAGGGTTCTCCTACGAGCAGTACTTC.

This clonotype occurred a few times. The J gene is TRBJ2-1, the V gene TRBV25-1, with D possibly being TRBD2 (6 bases). The V gene lost 3 bases and the J gene lost 4 bases, with 22 bases spanning the gap. This CDR3 has 18 residues. Germline CDR1 and CDR2: MGHDK and SYGVNS. The CDR3 DNA reads as TGTGCCAGCAGTGATCCACTTAACGGGGGAGGTCCGTACAATGAGCAGTTCTTC. This translates into CASSDPLNGGGPYNEQFF.

V usage is TRBV3-1 and J usage is TRBJ2-2, with 12 bases fitting TRBD2. CDR3 size: 16 residues. The V and J ends lost 4 bases and 5 bases, in that order; junction bases with no gene match: 5. Germline V gives CDR1 LGHDT, CDR2 YNNKEL (reference sequence). The CDR3 DNA is TGTGCCAGCAGCCTGACTAGCGGGGGAATGACCGGGGAGCTGTTTTTT. It specifies CASSLTSGGMTGELFF.

In its sample, this clonotype was seen many times. The chain is built from TRBV20-1 and TRBJ2-1; D gene ambiguous. Germline CDR1 reads DFQATT; CDR2 reads SNEGSKA (reference sequence). Trimming left V 1 base short and J 7 bases short, with 8 bases between. The CDR3 sequence is 12 residues long. CDR3 DNA sequence: TGCAGTGCTAGAGCCCAATATAATGAGCAGTTCTTC. Amino acid sequence: CSARAQYNEQFF.

The chain joins TRBV10-3 to TRBJ2-5; no firm D call. With 3 bases removed from V and 6 bases from J, the gap between germline ends came to 5 bases. Looked up from germline, CDR1 is ENHRY and CDR2 is SYGVKD. This CDR3 has 11 amino acids. The CDR3 is CAISELQTQYF. CDR3 in DNA: TGTGCCATCAGTGAATTGCAGACCCAGTACTTC.

In its sample, this clonotype was seen a few times. The chain uses TRBV7-2 and TRBJ2-3; the match to TRBD2 covers 9 bases. The length of the CDR3 is 17 residues. Germline V gene data show CDR1 as SGHTA and CDR2 as FQGNSA. The V gene end was trimmed by 5 bases and the J gene end by 4 bases; junction bases not matched to a gene: 13. Here the CDR3 reads CASSGPPSGVGADTQYF. The CDR3 DNA sequence: TGTGCCAGCAGCGGGCCCCCTAGCGGGGTTGGCGCAGATACGCAGTATTTT. Full variable domain (rest looked up from reference TRBV7-2 and TRBJ2-3): GAGVSQSPSNKVTEKGKDVELRCDPISGHTALYWYRQSLGQGLEFLIYFQGNSAPDKSGLPSDRFSAERTGGSVSTLTIQRTQQEDSAVYLCASSGPPSGVGADTQYFGPGTRLTVL.

On this clonotype itself: One end of the junction varies from germline; a read error may be responsible. The chain employs TRBV7-2 and TRBJ2-7, with 9 bases that match TRBD2. CDR1 and CDR2 (germline): SGHTA, FQGNSA. CDR3 size: 15 residues. The CDR3 protein is CAGRPGLARAYEQYF. Here the CDR3 DNA reads TGTGCCGGCAGACCTGGACTAGCGAGGGCCTACGAGCAGTACTTC.

CDR3 region: CASSFHLGLLTYEQYF. CDR3 sequence (DNA): TGTGCCAGCAGTTTTCATTTGGGACTTCTAACCTACGAGCAGTACTTC. The chain has TRBV28 and TRBJ2-7; D is perhaps TRBD2 (6 bases). Trimming stripped 3 bases from V and 2 bases from J, with 17 bases between. Germline CDR1 is MDHEN and CDR2 is SYDVKM. This CDR3 region has 16 residues.

The chain employs TRBV11-2 and TRBJ1-3, with 9 bases that match TRBD1. CDR1 is SGHAT, CDR2 FQNNGV, per germline. Trimming cost V 2 bases and J 3 bases; bases outside gene matches: 8. The CDR3 sequence is 17 residues long. CDR3: CASSLQGLDRGGNTIYF. CDR3 nucleotides: TGTGCCAGCAGCTTACAGGGCCTGGACAGGGGTGGAAACACCATATATTTT. Full variable domain (remainder filled in from reference TRBV11-2 and TRBJ1-3): EAGVAQSPRYKIIEKRQSVAFWCNPISGHATLYWYQQILGQGPKLLIQFQNNGVVDDSQLPKDRFSAERLKGVDSTLKIQPAKLEDSAVYLCASSLQGLDRGGNTIYFGEGSWLTVV.

This clonotype showed up just a few times. The V gene is TRBV5-1, the J gene TRBJ1-4; D ambiguous. CDR3 length equals 13 residues. Per germline, CDR1 SGHRS and CDR2 YFSETQ. Trimming left V 7 bases short and J 0 bases short, with 7 bases between. CDR3 nucleotide sequence: TGCGCCAGCGGGCTTGCAACTAATGAAAAACTGTTTTTT. This translates into CASGLATNEKLFF.

The chain uses TRBV5-1 and TRBJ2-4; D gene ambiguous. V gave up 0 bases and J gave up 2 bases, with 9 bases separating them. The CDR3 contains 15 residues. CDR1 and CDR2 from the germline V gene are SGHRS and YFSETQ. The DNA for the CDR3 is TGCGCCAGCAGCTTGGGGGCACCGACCAAAAACATTCAGTACTTC. Encoded protein: CASSLGAPTKNIQYF.

The chain uses TRBV5-6 and TRBJ1-4; a possible D gene is TRBD1 (5 bases). Trimming removed 1 base at V and 0 bases at J, with 10 bases between. Germline CDR1 SGHDT, CDR2 YYEEEE. The CDR3 has 16 residues. CDR3 sequence reads: CASSLRQLATNEKLFF. The CDR3 DNA follows: TGTGCCAGCAGCTTGAGACAGCTTGCAACTAATGAAAAACTGTTTTTT.

This clonotype was counted between two and nine times. J is TRBJ2-3 and V is TRBV7-9; D is perhaps TRBD1 (5 bases). This CDR3 is built from 14 residues. The V gene's germline CDR1 is SEHNR and CDR2 FQNEAQ (reference sequence). The ends were cut back, 0 bases at V and 7 bases at J, with 11 bases in the middle. In DNA, the CDR3 is TGTGCCAGCAGCTTAGCACCCGACAGTCATACGCAGTATTTT. Protein product: CASSLAPDSHTQYF.

This clonotype was detected a few times. The chain uses TRBV19 and TRBJ2-1; D uncertain. Looked up from germline, CDR1 is LNHDA and CDR2 is SQIVND (reference sequence). The V end lost 1 base, the J end lost 3 bases, and 10 bases lay between the germline ends. The CDR3 contains 15 residues. The CDR3 spells CASSIGRAIYNEQFF. CDR3 sequence (DNA): TGTGCCAGTAGTATAGGTAGGGCGATCTACAATGAGCAGTTCTTC.

On this clonotype: A read error may explain this, as a much larger clone is one base away. The chain recombines TRBV12-3 or TRBV12-4 with TRBJ2-1; 10 nucleotides line up with TRBD2. The CDR3 totals 15 residues. The CDR3 DNA follows: TGTGCCAGCAGTTTTGTGCTAGCGGGAGACAATGATCAGTTCTTC. Translation: CASSFVLAGDNDQFF.

This clonotype was seen more than once but under ten times. The chain combines TRBV2 with TRBJ1-2; D not certain. Trimming took off 2 bases at V and 8 bases at J, with 12 bases between the two ends. Germline V gene lookup returns CDR1 SNHLY and CDR2 FYNNEI. This CDR3 spans 13 amino acids. Written as DNA, the CDR3 is TGTGCCAGCAGTGAATATGGCGGGAGGGGCTACACCTTC. Residues: CASSEYGGRGYTF.

The chain links TRBV20-1 to TRBJ2-1; 10 positions agree with TRBD2. J was trimmed by 5 bases and V by 4 bases; bases with no gene match: 11. Germline values: CDR1 DFQATT, CDR2 SNEGSKA (reference sequence). The CDR3 extends over 16 amino acids. This CDR3 reads CSAIRLSSGGDNEQFF. The CDR3 DNA sequence: TGCAGTGCTATAAGACTTTCTAGCGGGGGTGACAATGAGCAGTTCTTC.